This T cell receptor beta chain comes out of a study of blood T cells in healthy people across ages. With 6 bases removed from V and 5 bases from J, the gap between germline ends came to 14 bases. Germline loops: CDR1 SGHKS, CDR2 YYEKEE (reference sequence). The CDR3 sequence is 14 residues long. Primers used in a second PCR of roughly 6 to 11 cycles were a sample-barcoded 5' primer and a J-beta primer mix. Through a template-switch adaptor with 12 random nucleotides, each cDNA molecule received a tag. TCRdb analysed the 5' RACE reads with MiXCR anew, one entry per CDR3 protein. The sample holds some 1 million distinct CDR3 sequences, 35% to 55% seen once.

J is TRBJ1-4 and V is TRBV5-5; D is perhaps TRBD1 (6 bases). Specimen: blood. The TCR sequence derives from a woman between 55 and 75 years old in good health. CDR3 protein: CASNKDRANEKLFF. Written as DNA, the CDR3 is TGTGCCAGCAACAAGGACAGAGCCAATGAAAAACTGTTTTTT.